The next 29 T cell receptor beta chains were all read from a single sample in a study of blood T cell repertoires in COVID-19. Assay: immunoSEQ multiplex PCR; the TCRdb copy retains only in-frame clones and omits some. The data hold some 250,000 clones, with 75% to 90% observed a single time. Sequenced input: PBMCs or T cells enriched from blood (not recorded which). These receptors were collected from a middle-aged man who had recovered from COVID-19.

This chain joins TRBV10-3 and TRBJ2-3; D is uncertain. This CDR3 comprises 13 residues. V lost 6 bases to trimming and J lost 2 bases, with 9 bases between them. CDR1 and CDR2 (germline): ENHRY, SYGVKD. CDR3 residues: CAIRSPITDTQYF. CDR3 sequence (DNA): TGTGCCATCAGGTCCCCCATCACAGATACGCAGTATTTT.

The chain links TRBV9 to TRBJ2-1; 7 nucleotides line up with TRBD2. V was pared by 7 bases and J by 6 bases, with 10 bases of the junction left unmatched. CDR1 SGDLS and CDR2 YYNGEE come from the germline V gene. The CDR3 extends over 14 amino acids. CDR3 DNA sequence: TGTGCCAGCGGGGAGCGGGACCGGTTCAATGAGCAGTTCTTC. This encodes CASGERDRFNEQFF. Variable domain in full (rest from reference TRBV9 and TRBJ2-1): DSGVTQTPKHLITATGQRVTLRCSPRSGDLSVYWYQQSLDQGLQFLIQYYNGEERAKGNILERFSAQQFPDLHSELNLSSLELGDSALYFCASGERDRFNEQFFGPGTRLTVL.

V gene TRBV5-1 combines with J gene TRBJ2-1, with 8 bases identical to TRBD1. This CDR3 spans 17 amino acids. Germline-derived CDR1 and CDR2 are SGHRS and YFSETQ. Trimming cost V 1 base and J 5 bases; bases outside gene matches: 11. The CDR3 sequence is CASSLQPGQGSDNEQFF. The CDR3 DNA reads TGCGCCAGCAGCTTGCAACCCGGACAGGGTTCGGACAATGAGCAGTTCTTC.

The CDR3 is CASSFRGNLYEQYF. The CDR3 DNA is TGTGCCAGCAGTTTCAGGGGCAATCTTTACGAGCAGTACTTC. J is TRBJ2-7 and V is TRBV6-6, with a possible D match to TRBD1 (6 bases). Germline V gives CDR1 MNHNY, CDR2 SVGAGI (reference sequence). Trimming removed 4 bases at V and 4 bases at J, with 14 bases between. The CDR3 consists of 14 residues.

The V and J genes are TRBV27 and TRBJ2-5; a possible D gene is TRBD2 (5 bases). The ends were cut back, 2 bases at V and 5 bases at J, with 15 bases in the middle. The CDR3 sequence is 15 residues long. CDR1 MNHEY and CDR2 SMNVEV come from the germline V gene (reference sequence). CDR3 sequence reads: CASSLPDIPGETQYF. CDR3 sequence (DNA): TGTGCCAGCAGTTTACCCGACATTCCGGGGGAGACCCAGTACTTC.

V usage is TRBV5-4 and J usage is TRBJ1-2; TRBD1 agrees at 8 bases. Trimming cost V 5 bases and J 2 bases; bases outside gene matches: 11. The CDR3 has 16 residues. The germline V gene encodes CDR1 SGHNT and CDR2 YYREEE (reference sequence). The CDR3 loop reads CASRLAGQGSNYGYTF. The CDR3 coding sequence is TGTGCCAGCAGACTGGCCGGACAGGGATCAAACTATGGCTACACCTTC.

The genes are TRBV9 and TRBJ2-7; tentative D call: TRBD2 (6 bases). The length of the CDR3 is 13 residues. V gave up 0 bases and J gave up 6 bases, with 10 bases separating them. Germline V gene sequence: CDR1 SGDLS, CDR2 YYNGEE. This CDR3 reads CASSVVCGVEQYF. CDR3 DNA sequence: TGTGCCAGCAGCGTAGTGTGCGGGGTCGAGCAGTACTTC.

The chain joins TRBV14 to TRBJ2-1, with TRBD2 matching 8 bases. Germline CDR1 SGHDN, CDR2 FVKESK. The CDR3 covers 15 residues. With 1 base clipped from V and 8 bases from J, the junction kept 7 bases outside the gene matches. The CDR3 DNA sequence: TGTGCCAGCAGCCAAGTGGGCGGGAGGCGTTATGAGCAGTTCTTC. It is translated as CASSQVGGRRYEQFF.

This chain links TRBV7-3 with TRBJ2-2; D is possibly TRBD2 (6 bases). The CDR3 loop spans 16 amino acids. Per germline, CDR1 SGHTA and CDR2 FQGTGA. Trimming left V 5 bases short and J 6 bases short, with 19 bases between. The CDR3 DNA reads as TGTGCCAGCAGCCGCCTCCCTCCGGGGGATGCCGGGGAGCTGTTTTTT. Translation: CASSRLPPGDAGELFF.

Remarks on this clone: Other DNA sequences in the sample encode the same CDR3. The V and J genes are TRBV18 and TRBJ2-7; 7 bases fit TRBD2. Germline CDR1 KGHSH, CDR2 LQKENI. The CDR3 has 14 residues. J gave up 2 bases and V 3 bases, and 4 bases lay outside the gene matches. DNA for the CDR3: TGTGCCAGCTCACCGCCGAGCGGGACCTACGAGCAGTACTTC. Translating gives CASSPPSGTYEQYF.

The V call is TRBV10-3, the J call TRBJ1-4, with 11 bases lining up with TRBD1. The CDR3 spans 17 residues. The germline V gene encodes CDR1 ENHRY and CDR2 SYGVKD. J was trimmed by 2 bases and V by 4 bases; bases with no gene match: 6. DNA of the CDR3: TGTGCCATCAGTGGGGGACAGGGGGAGTCCACTAATGAAAAACTGTTTTTT. It translates to CAISGGQGESTNEKLFF.

This chain uses TRBV5-1 with TRBJ2-1, with 7 bases lining up with TRBD1. The V gene's germline CDR1 is SGHRS and CDR2 YFSETQ. The CDR3 extends over 14 amino acids. With V trimmed by 1 base and J by 5 bases, 3 bases remained unmatched. The DNA of the CDR3 is TGCGCCAGCAGCTTGAGGGGGCAAAACAATGAGCAGTTCTTC. Translated: CASSLRGQNNEQFF.

This clone was detected only a few times. The V and J genes are TRBV11-2 and TRBJ2-2; tentatively, D is TRBD1 (5 bases). CDR1 is SGHAT and CDR2 is FQNNGV in the germline V gene. V lost 5 bases and J lost 1, with 11 bases in between. The CDR3 covers 15 residues. CDR3: CASSIITGNTGELFF. In nucleotides, the CDR3 is TGTGCCAGCAGCATTATTACAGGGAACACCGGGGAGCTGTTTTTT.

This chain joins TRBV7-6 and TRBJ1-1; D gene unclear. V was shortened by 1 base and J by 0 bases, with 15 bases between the two germline ends. The CDR3 is made up of 17 amino acids. In germline, CDR1 is SGHVS, CDR2 FNYEAQ. The CDR3 DNA reads TGTGCCAGCAGCTTAGGGCAGGCAAGAACCATGAACACTGAAGCTTTCTTT. This sequence encodes CASSLGQARTMNTEAFF.

CDR3 residues: CASSSQGKVNEKLFF. CDR3 DNA: TGTGCCAGCAGCTCCCAGGGGAAAGTCAATGAAAAACTGTTTTTT. This chain links TRBV9 with TRBJ1-4, with D possibly matching TRBD1 (6 bases). The CDR3 spans 15 residues. CDR1 and CDR2 (germline): SGDLS, YYNGEE. V was clipped by 4 bases and J by 5 bases, with 15 bases between them.

This rearrangement joins TRBV9 to TRBJ2-1; D perhaps matches TRBD2 (6 bases). Germline V gene lookup returns CDR1 SGDLS and CDR2 YYNGEE. This CDR3 has 14 amino acids. Trimming took off 0 bases at V and 8 bases at J, with 12 bases between the two ends. In DNA, the CDR3 is TGTGCCAGCAGCGTAGGGTCGCGGGGTGATGAGCAGTTCTTC. This encodes CASSVGSRGDEQFF.

The V and J genes are TRBV6-1 and TRBJ1-2; possibly TRBD1 for D (5 bases). The CDR3 loop spans 16 amino acids. Germline CDR1 reads MNHNS; CDR2 reads SASEGT. Trimming cost V 0 bases and J 4 bases, with 15 bases left between them. CDR3 amino acids: CASSEALGATLYGYTF. CDR3 DNA sequence: TGTGCCAGCAGTGAAGCGCTAGGGGCCACCCTCTATGGCTACACCTTC.

The gene calls are TRBV5-1 and TRBJ2-3; TRBD2 aligns across 13 bases. Trimming cost V 1 base and J 5 bases; bases outside gene matches: 7. CDR3 size: 17 residues. Looked up from germline, CDR1 is SGHRS and CDR2 is YFSETQ. CDR3 bases: TGCGCCAGCAGCTTGCGAACTAGCGGGGGGGCCGGAGATACGCAGTATTTT. Translation: CASSLRTSGGAGDTQYF.

The rearrangement links TRBV9 to TRBJ1-5; 8 bases line up with TRBD1. The V gene end was trimmed by 3 bases and the J gene end by 8 bases; junction bases not matched to a gene: 10. Germline CDR1 SGDLS, CDR2 YYNGEE. The CDR3 is made up of 15 amino acids. CDR3 nucleotide sequence: TGTGCCAGCAGCGAAGGCCAGGGGGCAGGGGAGCCCCAGCATTTT. Residues: CASSEGQGAGEPQHF.

Here the CDR3 reads CASSHQTVQDSGNTIYF. The DNA of the CDR3 is TGTGCCAGCTCCCACCAAACCGTTCAGGACTCTGGAAACACCATATATTTT. The rearrangement links TRBV18 to TRBJ1-3; D unresolved. CDR1 is KGHSH and CDR2 is LQKENI in the germline V gene. Trimming left V 6 bases short and J 0 bases short, with 18 bases between. This CDR3 is 17 amino acids long.

The chain recombines TRBV4-1 with TRBJ2-1, with 9 bases aligning to TRBD1. The V and J ends lost 4 bases and 3 bases, in that order; junction bases with no gene match: 16. CDR3 length equals 19 residues. Germline-derived CDR1 and CDR2 are MGHRA and YSYEKL. CDR3 nucleotide sequence: TGCGCCAGCAGCCCGTGGGACAGGGTAGGTGAGTGGGGCTACAATGAGCAGTTCTTC. Protein sequence: CASSPWDRVGEWGYNEQFF.

This chain connects TRBV3-1 (or the pseudogene TRBV3-2) to TRBJ1-6; D is perhaps TRBD1 (5 bases). This CDR3 spans 20 amino acids. Germline V gene data show CDR1 as LGHDT and CDR2 as YNNKEL (reference sequence). Deletions cut 0 bases from V and 6 bases from J, with 24 bases between. The CDR3 bases are TGTGCCAGCAGCCAAGAAGACAGTCGGAATTTTAAGAGGATTAATTCACCCCTCCACTTT. It translates to CASSQEDSRNFKRINSPLHF.

This chain uses TRBV5-1 with TRBJ2-7; D possibly corresponds to TRBD2 (5 bases). CDR1 and CDR2 (germline): SGHRS, YFSETQ. V was shortened by 2 bases and J by 2 bases, with 11 bases between the two germline ends. The CDR3 is 14 amino acids. CDR3 in DNA: TGCGCCAGCAGCTTCCGGGATTCCACCTACGAGCAGTACTTC. This encodes CASSFRDSTYEQYF.

The CDR3 here is CASSPGTGGRSYEQYF. DNA for the CDR3: TGTGCCAGCAGCCCGGGGACAGGGGGTCGCTCCTACGAGCAGTACTTC. This chain links TRBV5-6 with TRBJ2-7, with 11 bases aligning to TRBD1. Germline V gives CDR1 SGHDT, CDR2 YYEEEE. This CDR3 contains 16 residues. The trim removed 4 bases at V and 0 bases at J, leaving 6 bases unmatched.

This chain uses TRBV7-2 with TRBJ2-3; possibly TRBD2 for D (5 bases). The V gene's germline CDR1 is SGHTA and CDR2 FQGNSA. Trimming pared 0 bases from V and 2 bases from J, leaving 9 bases between. CDR3 size: 15 residues. CDR3 loop: CASSLAPGITDTQYF. The DNA of the CDR3 is TGTGCCAGCAGCTTAGCTCCGGGAATCACAGATACGCAGTATTTT. The entire variable domain, with the rest obtained from reference TRBV7-2 and TRBJ2-3, is as follows: GAGVSQSPSNKVTEKGKDVELRCDPISGHTALYWYRQSLGQGLEFLIYFQGNSAPDKSGLPSDRFSAERTGGSVSTLTIQRTQQEDSAVYLCASSLAPGITDTQYFGPGTRLTVL.

Notes on this clone: This sample includes further DNA sequences coding for the same CDR3. V usage is TRBV11-2 and J usage is TRBJ2-3; TRBD2 aligns across 8 bases. V dropped 5 bases and J dropped 1; count of bases not matched to a gene: 5. Germline V gene sequence: CDR1 SGHAT, CDR2 FQNNGV. The CDR3 runs to 15 residues. CDR3 in DNA: TGTGCCAGCAGCCTGCGGGGGGTGGGCACAGATACGCAGTATTTT. This translates into CASSLRGVGTDTQYF.

The rearrangement joins TRBV28 to TRBJ2-2; TRBD2 matches 7 bases. The germline V gene has CDR1 MDHEN and CDR2 SYDVKM. V trimming: 10 bases; J trimming: 6 bases; junction bases outside the gene matches: 20. The CDR3 consists of 17 residues. CDR3 bases: TGTGCCACCCACCCAGAACTAGCCGGGGGGACTTCCGGGGAGCTGTTTTTT. Residues: CATHPELAGGTSGELFF.

The chain has TRBV19 and TRBJ2-7, with 9 bases aligning to TRBD1. Per the germline V gene, CDR1 is LNHDA and CDR2 is SQIVND (reference sequence). Trimming cost V 5 bases and J 3 bases; bases outside gene matches: 8. The CDR3 totals 15 residues. The chain's CDR3 is CASSYGTGTDYEQYF. The DNA for the CDR3 is TGTGCCAGTAGTTACGGGACAGGGACGGACTACGAGCAGTACTTC.

The gene calls are TRBV28 and TRBJ2-3, with 7 bases fitting TRBD2. The CDR3 extends over 15 amino acids. Germline CDR1 and CDR2: MDHEN and SYDVKM. The trim removed 1 base at V and 0 bases at J, leaving 1 base unmatched. CDR3 sequence (DNA): TGTGCCAGCAGTTTATTTAGCGGGAGCACAGATACGCAGTATTTT. This translates into CASSLFSGSTDTQYF.